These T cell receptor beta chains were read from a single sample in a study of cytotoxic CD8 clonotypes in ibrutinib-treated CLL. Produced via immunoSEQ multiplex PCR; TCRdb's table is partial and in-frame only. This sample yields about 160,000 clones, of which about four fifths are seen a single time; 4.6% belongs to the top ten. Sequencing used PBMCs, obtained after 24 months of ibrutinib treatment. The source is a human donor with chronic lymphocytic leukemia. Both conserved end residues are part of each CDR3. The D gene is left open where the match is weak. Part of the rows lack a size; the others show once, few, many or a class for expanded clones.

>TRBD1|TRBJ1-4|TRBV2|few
CASRAGTGLDEKLFF
TGTGCCAGCAGAGCCGGGACAGGGTTGGATGAAAAACTGTTTTTT
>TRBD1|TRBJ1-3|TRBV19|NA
CASSSRDRVASGNTIYF
TGTGCCAGTAGTAGCCGGGACAGGGTTGCATCTGGAAACACCATATATTTT
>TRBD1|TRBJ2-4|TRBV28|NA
CASYPGQGLAKNIQYF
TGTGCCAGTTATCCGGGACAGGGATTGGCAAAAAACATTCAGTACTTC
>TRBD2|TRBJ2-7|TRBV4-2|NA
CASSQASGTGYEQYF
TGTGCCAGCAGCCAAGCAAGCGGGACGGGCTACGAGCAGTACTTC
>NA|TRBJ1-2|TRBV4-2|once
CASSQDRKVTGYGYTF
TGTGCCAGCAGCCAAGATAGGAAGGTGACGGGCTATGGCTACACCTTC
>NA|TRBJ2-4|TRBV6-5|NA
CASNTRGTKNIQYF
TGTGCCAGCAACACCCGGGGGACCAAAAACATTCAGTACTTC
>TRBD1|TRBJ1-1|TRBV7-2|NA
CASSLLGGRTEAFF
TGTGCCAGCAGCTTGTTAGGGGGCCGGACTGAAGCTTTCTTT
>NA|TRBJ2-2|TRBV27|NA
CASSLGVSGELFF
TGTGCCAGCAGTTTGGGGGTGAGCGGGGAGCTGTTTTTT
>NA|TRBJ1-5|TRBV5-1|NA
CASSLNQDPYNQPQHF
TGCGCCAGCAGCCTAAACCAGGACCCGTACAATCAGCCCCAGCATTTT
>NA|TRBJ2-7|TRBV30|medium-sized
CAWTPGGRDYEQYF
TGTGCCTGGACCCCCGGGGGGCGGGACTACGAGCAGTACTTC
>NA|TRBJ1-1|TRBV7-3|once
CASSPQGRRNTEAFF
TGTGCCAGCAGCCCCCAGGGGAGAAGGAACACTGAAGCTTTCTTT
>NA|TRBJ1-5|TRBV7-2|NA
CASSLGDRQPQHF
TGTGCCAGCAGCTTGGGAGATCGACAGCCCCAGCATTTT
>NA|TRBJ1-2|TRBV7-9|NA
CASSPGTTGMGRGGYTF
TGTGCCAGCAGCCCAGGGACTACAGGGATGGGCCGGGGTGGCTACACCTTC
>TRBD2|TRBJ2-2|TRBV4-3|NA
CASSPAGGRGNTGELFF
TGCGCCAGCAGCCCCGCGGGAGGTAGGGGGAACACCGGGGAGCTGTTTTTT
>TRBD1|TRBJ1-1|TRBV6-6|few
CASSFPGGNTEAFF
TGTGCCAGCAGTTTCCCAGGGGGAAACACTGAAGCTTTCTTT
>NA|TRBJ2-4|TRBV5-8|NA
CASSREKLPAKNIQYF
TGTGCCAGCAGCCGCGAGAAGTTACCGGCCAAAAACATTCAGTACTTC
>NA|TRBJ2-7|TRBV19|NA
CASSIGGGPDEQYF
TGTGCCAGTAGTATTGGTGGGGGGCCAGACGAGCAGTACTTC
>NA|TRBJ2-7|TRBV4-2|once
CASSQTIGPRDEQYF
TGTGCCAGCAGCCAAACCATCGGGCCCCGCGACGAGCAGTACTTC
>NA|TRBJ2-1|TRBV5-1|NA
CASSFPGSYNEQFF
TGCGCCAGCAGCTTCCCCGGTTCCTACAATGAGCAGTTCTTC
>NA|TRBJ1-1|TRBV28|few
CASSSSHRGTPEAFF
NA
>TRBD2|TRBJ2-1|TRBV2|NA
CASSERRGSTQNEQFF
TGTGCCAGCAGTGAGCGGCGGGGGTCGACACAGAATGAGCAGTTCTTC
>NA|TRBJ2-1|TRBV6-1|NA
CASSGQGHNEQFF
TGTGCCAGCAGTGGGCAGGGCCACAATGAGCAGTTCTTC
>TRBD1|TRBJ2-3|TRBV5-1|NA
CASSLVQGAVDTQYF
TGCGCCAGCAGCTTGGTTCAGGGGGCGGTAGATACGCAGTATTTT
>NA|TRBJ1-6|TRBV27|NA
CASRGDPISPLHF
TGTGCCAGCAGGGGGGACCCCATCTCACCCCTCCACTTT
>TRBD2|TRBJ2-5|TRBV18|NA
CASSPALAGVETQYF
TGTGCCAGCTCACCAGCGCTAGCGGGAGTGGAGACCCAGTACTTC
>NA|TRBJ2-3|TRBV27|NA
CASRATWADTQYF
TGTGCCAGCAGGGCGACATGGGCAGATACGCAGTATTTT
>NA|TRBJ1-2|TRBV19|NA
CASSGNSGYTF
TGTGCCAGTAGTGGGAACAGCGGCTACACCTTC
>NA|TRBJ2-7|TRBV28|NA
CASTQTRREQYF
TGTGCCAGTACTCAGACTAGGCGCGAGCAGTACTTC
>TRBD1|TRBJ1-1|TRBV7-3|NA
CASSHDRGRGTEAFF
TGTGCCAGCAGCCACGACAGGGGGCGGGGTACTGAAGCTTTCTTT